Listed here is a single T cell receptor (beta chain). This clone was seen only a few times. Its specific antigen is unknown. Base qualities are not provided; no much larger clone lies one nucleotide away. The entry originates in a study of Ad26.COV2.S vaccination and SARS-CoV-2 variants (dated by TCRdb to about 2021). About the study as a whole: Donors in the vaccine arm were drawn from COV1001, a phase I-IIa trial of Ad26.COV2.S in healthy adults that was multicentre, randomized, double-blind and placebo-controlled. Dosing of Ad26.COV2.S was intramuscular, at either 5x10^10 or 1x10^11 viral particles, delivered as one shot or as two shots spaced 56 days apart. TCRbeta repertoire sequencing served as the tool for gauging how specific and how broad the SARS-CoV-2-reactive T cell receptors were following Ad26.COV2.S vaccination. A total of 32 samples were included in the TCR-sequenced set, comprising 19 Ad26.COV2.S vaccine recipients, 5 placebo recipients and 8 SARS-CoV-2 convalescent individuals. Trial participants were randomized into five groups of five, in which low-dose or high-dose Ad26.COV2.S was given once or twice, or placebo was given on both occasions. Investigators did not know the trial group allocation while performing experiments and assessing outcomes.

The CDR3, from cysteine to phenylalanine, totals 15 residues. Of all the DNA, just the CDR3 is kept, 45 bases in frame from base 1. The germline V gene supplies CDR1 SGHDT and CDR2 YYEEEE. V is reduced by 0 bases and J by 0 bases, leaving a spacing of 7 bases between them. Broad study findings and their caveats: Higher spike-specific TCR breadth was observed in Ad26.COV2.S recipients than in placebo recipients (P = 0.0014). After vaccination, spike-specific CD8+ and CD4+ T cell responses were reported to show substantial breadth. Vaccine and placebo recipients had similar non-spike TCR breadth, a finding consistent with the vaccine containing only spike. According to the authors, total T cell responses may have been underestimated by the TCR breadth and depth analyses. The study was not powered to compare responses between vaccine doses or regimens.

According to the study, the label for this sample's treatment or condition signals: 15 to 20 received Ad26.COV2.S at low or high dose, single or two shots; about 5 received placebo; per-sample allocation not given. For vaccine and placebo recipients, repertoires were sequenced using samples collected on day 63 after the first injection. In Cohort 1b, more than 20 adults aged 18-55 years were enrolled at a single site in Boston, USA, between 29 July and 7 August 2020. Ad26.COV2.S was a replication-incompetent adenovirus type 26 vector that expressed a prefusion-stabilized SARS-CoV-2 spike protein derived from the original Wuhan strain. The immunoSEQ Assay was the method used to sequence TCRbeta CDR3 regions. After extraction, genomic DNA underwent amplification by bias-controlled multiplex PCR, followed by high-throughput sequencing. In the original analysis: Collapsing and filtering of sequences were performed to quantify the absolute abundance of each unique TCRbeta CDR3 region. T cell fraction was estimated by normalizing TCRbeta template counts to usable DNA, with usable DNA measured through amplification of reference genes found in all nucleated cells. Repertoire TCRs were annotated as SARS-CoV-2-specific by exact matching of V gene, CDR3 amino acid sequence and J gene to a known reactive TCR set. The reference SARS-CoV-2 TCR set was obtained from MIRA and was filtered for enrichment in COVID-19-positive ImmuneCODE repertoires, whereby public or cross-reactive TCRs were removed. Using the MIRA antigens, annotated TCRs were further analysed by specific ORF or by position within an ORF. Breadth was defined as the number of annotated unique rearrangements divided by the total number of unique productive rearrangements, and depth was defined as the summed frequency of the annotated unique rearrangements. TCR breadth was compared between groups using two-sided Wilcoxon rank-sum tests. This immuneACCESS table, as held by TCRdb, lists in-frame sequences with V and J called but not all clones. Of the missing ones, under half trace to an unresolved V gene in checked studies; the others have no known cause. V, J and clone size are taken as reported in that table, and D and trimming were inferred from the DNA itself. Recorded for this sample are about 350,000 clones; around 88% of them occurred a single time. The ten most abundant clones make up around 10% of the sample.

The input for sequencing was peripheral blood, taken in a trial of Ad26.COV2.S vaccine versus placebo. The clonotype was recovered from a person between 18 and 65 years old who received the Ad26.COV2.S COVID-19 vaccine or a placebo. The V and J segments used are TRBV5-6 and TRBJ1-5; no confident D gene assignment can be made. For the CDR3, the sequence is CASSLAQVSNQPQHF. Read as DNA, the sequence is TGTGCCAGCAGCTTGGCCCAGGTTAGCAATCAGCCCCAGCATTTT.